The rows below give T cell receptor beta chains drawn from one sample of a study of T cell repertoires in cytomegalovirus infection. TCRdb itself ran the reads through MiXCR, one entry per CDR3 protein. The repertoire has 400,000 to 600,000 distinct CDR3 sequences, roughly 42% of them found once; the top ten carry approximately 40%. Their recognized antigens are unknown. Here the sequenced sample was cultured PBMCs, taken from culture after CMV antigen stimulation. The receptor source for this set is a human donor in good health (CMV status not recorded). Some clones in this sample may be carry-over from other donors' samples. Each CDR3 is given with its conserved first and last residue. The order of the fields is clone size, J gene, D gene, V gene, CDR3 DNA, CDR3 protein. D genes are given only for firm matches. The size field is filled for only some rows; it gives once, few, many or a size class.

size: .
J: TRBJ1-1
D: .
V: TRBV28
DNA: TGTGCCAGCAGTACCGCTAACAGGGACGAAGCTTTCTTT
CDR3: CASSTANRDEAFF

size: few
J: TRBJ2-7
D: TRBD1
V: TRBV7-2
DNA: TGTGCCAGCAGCTTAGAGTTGACAGGGAATGGTCCGCATCCCTACGAGCAGTACTTC
CDR3: CASSLELTGNGPHPYEQYF

size: few
J: TRBJ2-5
D: TRBD2
V: TRBV2
DNA: TGTGCCAGCAGTCGAGGACTAGCGGGGGAAGAGACCCAGTACTTC
CDR3: CASSRGLAGEETQYF

size: few
J: TRBJ2-5
D: .
V: TRBV7-2
DNA: TGTGCCAGCAGCCCATGGGCAGGTACCCAGTACTTC
CDR3: CASSPWAGTQYF

size: .
J: TRBJ1-5
D: .
V: TRBV7-2
DNA: TGTGCCAGCAGCCCGTCGAACCTTAGCAATCAGCCCCAGCATTTT
CDR3: CASSPSNLSNQPQHF

size: .
J: TRBJ1-3
D: .
V: TRBV6-1
DNA: TGTGCCAGCAGTAGGCAGGGTGGAGCGGGAAACACCATATATTTT
CDR3: CASSRQGGAGNTIYF

size: .
J: TRBJ2-2
D: .
V: TRBV10-2
DNA: TGCGCCAGCAGGACCTCTCCTGGGGCCGGGGAGCTGTTTTTT
CDR3: CASRTSPGAGELFF

size: .
J: TRBJ2-5
D: TRBD1
V: TRBV7-2
DNA: TGTGCCAGCAGCGCCCAGACAGGGGGCTTAGGAGAGACCCAGTACTTC
CDR3: CASSAQTGGLGETQYF

size: few
J: TRBJ2-5
D: .
V: TRBV12-3/TRBV12-4
DNA: TGTGCCAGCAGTCCCCTCCTTGGCCAAGAGACCCAGTACTTC
CDR3: CASSPLLGQETQYF

size: .
J: TRBJ1-1
D: TRBD1
V: TRBV2
DNA: TGTGCCAGCAGTGGAGAGGCAGGGGGGACTGAAGCTTTCTTT
CDR3: CASSGEAGGTEAFF

size: once
J: TRBJ2-7
D: .
V: TRBV6-1
DNA: TGTGCCTCCGGGGAGAGAGCCTACGAGCAGTACTTC
CDR3: CASGERAYEQYF

size: .
J: TRBJ2-5
D: TRBD2
V: TRBV7-6
DNA: TGTGCCAGCAGCTATGGGGTCCTAGCGGGGGCCCAAGAGACCCAGTACTTC
CDR3: CASSYGVLAGAQETQYF

size: few
J: TRBJ1-5
D: TRBD1
V: TRBV7-2
DNA: TGTGCCAGCAGTTCAGGGGGGAGTCAGCCCCAGCATTTT
CDR3: CASSSGGSQPQHF

size: .
J: TRBJ1-5
D: .
V: TRBV2
DNA: TGTGCCAGCAGTGCGGACGGGAGAGGTCAGCCCCAGCATTTT
CDR3: CASSADGRGQPQHF

size: few
J: TRBJ2-1
D: .
V: TRBV7-8
DNA: TGTGCCAGCAGCTTAGTCGGGACTGCCCTATACAATGAGCAGTTCTTC
CDR3: CASSLVGTALYNEQFF

size: few
J: TRBJ1-5
D: TRBD1
V: TRBV12-3/TRBV12-4
DNA: TGTGCCAGCAGCAACAGGGGGAAGCAGCCCCAGCATTTT
CDR3: CASSNRGKQPQHF

size: .
J: TRBJ2-3
D: .
V: TRBV5-4
DNA: TGTGCCAGCAGCCTTCCGGGGACCAGCACAGATACGCAGTATTTT
CDR3: CASSLPGTSTDTQYF

size: .
J: TRBJ2-5
D: .
V: TRBV7-2
DNA: TGTGCCAGCAGCTGGAGAGACAGATCCCGCCAGGAGACCCAGTACTTC
CDR3: CASSWRDRSRQETQYF

size: .
J: TRBJ2-5
D: .
V: TRBV12-3/TRBV12-4
DNA: TGTGCCAGCCACTCCGGGACACAAGAGACCCAGTACTTC
CDR3: CASHSGTQETQYF

size: .
J: TRBJ2-7
D: .
V: TRBV11-2
DNA: TGTGCCAGCAATCCGAGCGGATCCTCCTACGAGCAGTACTTC
CDR3: CASNPSGSSYEQYF

size: .
J: TRBJ2-2
D: TRBD2
V: TRBV10-3
DNA: TGTGCCATCAGAGGGACTAGCGGGGTGAACACCGGGGAGCTGTTTTTT
CDR3: CAIRGTSGVNTGELFF

size: few
J: TRBJ1-1
D: .
V: TRBV7-2
DNA: TGTGCCAGCAGCTTAGGCCTGTGGACTGAAGCTTTCTTT
CDR3: CASSLGLWTEAFF

size: once
J: TRBJ2-1
D: .
V: TRBV24-1
DNA: TGTGCCACCAGTGATTTGTGGGGCGGAGATCGGGAGAATGAGCAGTTCTTC
CDR3: CATSDLWGGDRENEQFF

size: few
J: TRBJ1-2
D: .
V: TRBV6-1
DNA: TGTGCCAGCAGCCCCGGAGGGACCGCCGGGGTCTATGGCTACACCTTC
CDR3: CASSPGGTAGVYGYTF

size: .
J: TRBJ2-2
D: .
V: TRBV2
DNA: TGTGCCAGCACTCTATGGGACACCGGGGAGCTGTTTTTT
CDR3: CASTLWDTGELFF

size: .
J: TRBJ2-1
D: TRBD1
V: TRBV11-2
DNA: TGTGCCAGCAGACCCATTGGGACAGGGTTCGGTAGCGGGCAGTTCTTC
CDR3: CASRPIGTGFGSGQFF

size: .
J: TRBJ2-1
D: .
V: TRBV5-1
DNA: TGCGCCACCCGTATGGGGCACGGACGGGAATACAATGAGCAGTTCTTC
CDR3: CATRMGHGREYNEQFF

size: .
J: TRBJ1-5
D: .
V: TRBV19
DNA: TGTGCCAGTGCCGGGACGGCGAATCAGCCCCAGCATTTT
CDR3: CASAGTANQPQHF

size: many
J: TRBJ2-7
D: TRBD2
V: TRBV7-2
DNA: TGTGCCAGCAGCTTAGTGGGGACTAGCTCCTACGAGCAGTACTTC
CDR3: CASSLVGTSSYEQYF

size: .
J: TRBJ2-5
D: .
V: TRBV10-3
DNA: TGTGCCATCAGTGAGTCGGCGGCAGGGGTTGAAGAGACCCAGTACTTC
CDR3: CAISESAAGVEETQYF

size: .
J: TRBJ2-1
D: TRBD2
V: TRBV10-3
DNA: TGTGCCACCGCCGGGCGGGGGAGCGGGAACTACAATGAGCAGTTCTTC
CDR3: CATAGRGSGNYNEQFF

size: .
J: TRBJ1-3
D: TRBD1
V: TRBV2
DNA: TGTGCCAGCAGAGGACAGGTGGGAAACACCATATATTTT
CDR3: CASRGQVGNTIYF

size: .
J: TRBJ2-3
D: .
V: TRBV6-5
DNA: TGTGCCAGCAGACCACAGGTCACAGATACGCAGTATTTT
CDR3: CASRPQVTDTQYF

size: .
J: TRBJ2-3
D: TRBD2
V: TRBV12-3/TRBV12-4
DNA: TGTGCCAGCAGTTCTCCAGCGGGAGGGGCTCAATTT
CDR3: CASSSPAGGAQF

size: .
J: TRBJ2-7
D: .
V: TRBV27
DNA: TGTGCCAGCAGTTTTGGGGCGCGCCCCTACGAGCAGTACTTC
CDR3: CASSFGARPYEQYF

size: few
J: TRBJ2-7
D: .
V: TRBV10-3
DNA: TGTGCCATCAGCGGGGAAGGAGACTCCTACGAGCAGTACTTC
CDR3: CAISGEGDSYEQYF

size: .
J: TRBJ2-7
D: .
V: TRBV7-8
DNA: TGTGCCAGCAGCGGTCGGGGGGCCGCCATTGGGGAGCAGTACTTC
CDR3: CASSGRGAAIGEQYF

size: .
J: TRBJ2-7
D: .
V: TRBV5-4
DNA: TGTGCCAGCAGCTTGGAAGTCAGGGGGGCGTACGAGCAGTACTTC
CDR3: CASSLEVRGAYEQYF

size: .
J: TRBJ2-7
D: .
V: TRBV4-1
DNA: TGCGCCAGCAGCCAAGAGGGGACCAACCAGTACGAGCAGTACTTC
CDR3: CASSQEGTNQYEQYF

size: .
J: TRBJ1-5
D: .
V: TRBV7-9
DNA: TGTGCCAGCAGCTCACAACAGGGTTTCGGTCAGCCCCAGCATTTT
CDR3: CASSSQQGFGQPQHF

size: few
J: TRBJ1-5
D: .
V: TRBV6-2/TRBV6-3
DNA: TGTGCCAGCAGTTTATGGGCGGGCAATCAGCCCCAGCATTTT
CDR3: CASSLWAGNQPQHF

size: .
J: TRBJ1-5
D: TRBD1
V: TRBV7-9
DNA: TGTGCCAGCAGCCCCAGTACAGGGGTAAGCAATCAGCCCCAGCATTTT
CDR3: CASSPSTGVSNQPQHF

size: many
J: TRBJ1-1
D: .
V: TRBV7-2
DNA: TGTGCCAGCAGCCAACAGGGGAACACTGAAGCTTTCTTT
CDR3: CASSQQGNTEAFF

size: few
J: TRBJ2-1
D: .
V: TRBV4-1
DNA: TGCGCCAGCAGCCAAGAGCTAGGCCTCTCCTACAATGAGCAGTTCTTC
CDR3: CASSQELGLSYNEQFF

size: few
J: TRBJ2-1
D: TRBD1
V: TRBV7-2
DNA: TGTGCCAGCAGCTTAGGGATGACAGGGCCGTCCTACAATGAGCAGTTCTTC
CDR3: CASSLGMTGPSYNEQFF

size: .
J: TRBJ2-1
D: TRBD2
V: TRBV24-1
DNA: TGTGCCACCAGTGATTTAGGGACTAGCGGGAGGAAATTCGATGAGCAGTTCTTC
CDR3: CATSDLGTSGRKFDEQFF

size: few
J: TRBJ2-3
D: TRBD2
V: TRBV7-2
DNA: TGTGCCAGCAGCTCGACTAGCACCAGCACAGATACGCAGTATTTT
CDR3: CASSSTSTSTDTQYF

size: few
J: TRBJ1-3
D: .
V: TRBV20-1
DNA: TGCAGTGCTAGATCACAGCAATACTCTGGAAACACCATATATTTT
CDR3: CSARSQQYSGNTIYF

size: .
J: TRBJ1-1
D: .
V: TRBV18
DNA: TGTGCCAGCTCAACCGCGGGGAACACTGAAGCTTTCTTT
CDR3: CASSTAGNTEAFF

size: few
J: TRBJ1-3
D: TRBD1
V: TRBV7-2
DNA: TGTGCCAGCAGCTCGCCGACAGGGCATATTTCTGGAAACACCATATATTTT
CDR3: CASSSPTGHISGNTIYF

size: .
J: TRBJ2-3
D: TRBD1
V: TRBV4-2
DNA: TGTGCCAGCTCCGGGACAGAACGAATTGGGCGGTGGGATACGCAGTATTTT
CDR3: CASSGTERIGRWDTQYF

size: few
J: TRBJ1-1
D: TRBD1
V: TRBV10-3
DNA: TGTGCCATCGGCCAGGGACAGGGAAACACTGAAGCTTTCTTT
CDR3: CAIGQGQGNTEAFF

size: .
J: TRBJ2-4
D: TRBD1
V: TRBV2
DNA: TGTGCCAGCGGGGGGACCGGGACAGGGACTTTTATTCAGTACTTC
CDR3: CASGGTGTGTFIQYF

size: few
J: TRBJ2-5
D: .
V: TRBV7-6
DNA: TGTGCCAGCAGCTTCAGGGTTGCGGAGACCCAGTACTTC
CDR3: CASSFRVAETQYF

size: .
J: TRBJ2-7
D: .
V: TRBV7-8
DNA: TGTGCCAGCCAGCTTAGTAACGGGAGAGTATACGAGCAGTACTTC
CDR3: CASQLSNGRVYEQYF

size: .
J: TRBJ1-3
D: .
V: TRBV6-1
DNA: TGTGCCAGCAGTGAATCCCCGGGAAACACCATATATTTT
CDR3: CASSESPGNTIYF

size: .
J: TRBJ2-3
D: .
V: TRBV7-9
DNA: TGTGCCAGCAGCTTAGGTATGCGCGCAGATACGCAGTATTTT
CDR3: CASSLGMRADTQYF